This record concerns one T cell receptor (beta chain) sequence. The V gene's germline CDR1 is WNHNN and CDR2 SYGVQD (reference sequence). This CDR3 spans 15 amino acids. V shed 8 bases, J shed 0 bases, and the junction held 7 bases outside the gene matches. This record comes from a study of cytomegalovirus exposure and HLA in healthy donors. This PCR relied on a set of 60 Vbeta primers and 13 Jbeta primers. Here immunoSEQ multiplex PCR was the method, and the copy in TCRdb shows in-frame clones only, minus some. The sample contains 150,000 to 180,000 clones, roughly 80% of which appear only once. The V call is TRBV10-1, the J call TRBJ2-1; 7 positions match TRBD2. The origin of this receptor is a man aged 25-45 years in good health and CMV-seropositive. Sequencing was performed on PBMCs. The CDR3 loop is CASQEGGSSYNEQFF. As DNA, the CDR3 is TGCGCCAGCCAGGAGGGAGGGAGCTCCTACAATGAGCAGTTCTTC.